The rows below give T cell receptor beta chains drawn from one sample of a study of T cell repertoires in cytomegalovirus infection. TCRdb reanalysed the reads using MiXCR and keeps one entry per CDR3 protein. The top ten clones hold 2.8% of a sample with more than 650,000 distinct CDR3 sequences, roughly a third of them seen once. The sequenced sample was PBMCs. Receptors were obtained from a human donor in good health (CMV status not recorded). Some clones in this sample may be carry-over from other donors' samples. Each CDR3 is given with its conserved first and last residue. D genes are given only for firm matches.

d_gene,len,v_gene,j_gene,CDR3aa
NA,15,TRBV5-5,TRBJ2-2,CASRSGPGAIGELFF
NA,14,TRBV2,TRBJ1-1,CASRARYRNTEAFF
TRBD2,17,TRBV6-6,TRBJ2-3,CASSYSLAGAGTDTQYF
NA,14,TRBV19,TRBJ1-1,CASSITGTYTEAFF
TRBD2,13,TRBV28,TRBJ2-3,CASSGTSGLAPYF
NA,14,TRBV6-2/TRBV6-3,TRBJ2-7,CASSYRDKSSEQYF
NA,13,TRBV20-1,TRBJ1-1,CSANGPLNTEAFF
TRBD1,15,TRBV27,TRBJ1-5,CASSLYRGWNQPQHF
NA,15,TRBV7-3,TRBJ2-1,CASSLGVGGSSEQFF
NA,14,TRBV28,TRBJ2-7,CATRIRQGGYEQYF
TRBD1,16,TRBV12-5,TRBJ2-7,CASGPTGGPSSYEQYF
TRBD1,12,TRBV7-2,TRBJ1-3,CASSITGALRDF
TRBD1,15,TRBV7-2,TRBJ1-4,CASSPGGGGGEKLFF
NA,17,TRBV28,TRBJ2-6,CASSSLLGGTRANVLTF
NA,13,TRBV27,TRBJ1-2,CASSAGANYGYTF
NA,15,TRBV20-1,TRBJ2-3,CGARRRDESGDTQYF
NA,12,TRBV6-6,TRBJ1-2,CASSYEVLGYTF
TRBD1,15,TRBV5-3,TRBJ1-5,CARSHRGQDDQPQHF
NA,15,TRBV7-6,TRBJ2-1,CASSSGAPRGIEQFF
NA,14,TRBV7-9,TRBJ1-1,CASSTRTPTSEAFF
TRBD1,13,TRBV10-3,TRBJ2-1,CAISESGGYEQFF
TRBD2,15,TRBV7-2,TRBJ2-7,CASSLDGGGAYEQYF
NA,16,TRBV7-2,TRBJ2-4,CASSTRDPEAKNIQYF
TRBD2,16,TRBV11-2,TRBJ2-5,CASSLDRTSDGEAQYF
NA,13,TRBV4-1,TRBJ2-1,CASSSTANNEQFF
TRBD1,17,TRBV4-1,TRBJ1-5,CASSQDSTGGTNQPQHF
NA,13,TRBV12-3/TRBV12-4,TRBJ2-7,CASSLRRGNEQYF
NA,15,TRBV7-2,TRBJ2-5,CASSLGGAGGETQYF
NA,15,TRBV4-1,TRBJ1-2,CASSQVGPGSYGYTF
TRBD1,15,TRBV5-6,TRBJ2-5,CASTGDRGNQETQYF
TRBD2,15,TRBV20-1,TRBJ2-1,CSASGRAGRFNEQFF
NA,13,TRBV4-1,TRBJ2-7,CASSSARSYEQYF
NA,12,TRBV29-1,TRBJ2-7,CSVGRAPYEQYF
NA,12,TRBV28,TRBJ2-1,CASSWNGQGNSF
NA,13,TRBV6-6,TRBJ1-3,CASSYSTGNTIYF
NA,14,TRBV27,TRBJ1-6,CASSSLGKGSPLHF
NA,14,TRBV7-6,TRBJ1-6,CASTTSAYNSPLHF
NA,13,TRBV7-9,TRBJ1-5,CASSLSDNQPQHF
NA,13,TRBV7-2,TRBJ2-7,CASSLGLPLEQYF
NA,15,TRBV28,TRBJ1-5,CASSSGDRSNQPQHF
NA,15,TRBV2,TRBJ1-6,CASSGGDSRNSPLHF
NA,16,TRBV10-3,TRBJ1-1,CAISESPPRSDTEAFF
TRBD1,13,TRBV5-6,TRBJ2-1,CASSFGQGNEQFF
NA,13,TRBV7-8,TRBJ1-4,CASSLGENEKLFF
NA,14,TRBV10-3,TRBJ2-1,CAISDSGPYNEQFF
NA,14,TRBV19,TRBJ2-1,CASTENPYPDEQFF